This record covers a single TCR beta chain. Here immunoSEQ multiplex PCR was the method, and the copy in TCRdb shows in-frame clones only, minus some. The table shows 75,000 to 100,000 clones, with roughly 94% occurring only once. This sample stems from a study of technical replicates of blood from several donors. Sample: T cells isolated from PBMCs. The receptor was derived from a human donor in good health.

Here the CDR3 reads CASGLAGVTGELFF. CDR3 DNA: TGCGCCAGCGGCCTAGCGGGAGTCACCGGGGAGCTGTTTTTT. The gene calls are TRBV5-1 and TRBJ2-2, with 10 bases matching TRBD2. The CDR3 is 14 residues long. Germline CDR1 and CDR2: SGHRS and YFSETQ. V was pared by 7 bases and J by 4 bases, with 4 bases of the junction left unmatched.